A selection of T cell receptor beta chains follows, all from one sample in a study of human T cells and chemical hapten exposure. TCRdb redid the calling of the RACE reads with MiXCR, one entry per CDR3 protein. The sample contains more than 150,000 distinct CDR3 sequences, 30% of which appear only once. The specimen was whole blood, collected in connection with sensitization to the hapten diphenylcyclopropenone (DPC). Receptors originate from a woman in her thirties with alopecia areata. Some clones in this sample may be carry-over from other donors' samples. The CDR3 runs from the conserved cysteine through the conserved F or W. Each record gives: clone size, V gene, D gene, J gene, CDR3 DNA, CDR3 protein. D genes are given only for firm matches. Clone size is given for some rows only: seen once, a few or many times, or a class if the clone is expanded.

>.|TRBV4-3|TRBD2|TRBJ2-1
TGCGCCAGCAGCCAAGCCTTAGGAGCGGGAGGGCCTAATGAGAAGTTCTTC
CASSQALGAGGPNEKFF
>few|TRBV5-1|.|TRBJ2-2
TGCGCCAGCAGCTTGGCTTCGGGCCTCTCGAACACCGGGGAGCTGTTTTTT
CASSLASGLSNTGELFF
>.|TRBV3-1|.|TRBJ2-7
TGTGCCAGCAGCCAAGTTGCCGGCTACGAGCAGTACTTC
CASSQVAGYEQYF
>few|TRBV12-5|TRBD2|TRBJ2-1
TGTGCTAGTGGTTTGGTTCTCGGGGCTAGCGGGCTATACAATGAGCAGTTCTTC
CASGLVLGASGLYNEQFF
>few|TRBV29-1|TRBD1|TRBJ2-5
TGCAGCGGGGGACAGGTCGCAGAGACCCAGTACTTC
CSGGQVAETQYF
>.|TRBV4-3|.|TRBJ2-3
TGCGCCAGCAGCCCCGTGGGCACAGATACGCAGTATTTT
CASSPVGTDTQYF
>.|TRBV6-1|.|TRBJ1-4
TGTGCCAGCAGTAGGGACATCAAACAGGAAAAACTGTTTTTT
CASSRDIKQEKLFF
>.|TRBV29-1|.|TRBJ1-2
TGCAGCGTTGATGGAGATGGCTACACCTTC
CSVDGDGYTF
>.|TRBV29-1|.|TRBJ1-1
TGCAGCGTTGAAGGTTTCATGAACACTGAAGCTTTCTTT
CSVEGFMNTEAFF
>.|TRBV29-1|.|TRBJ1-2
TGCAGCGTTGAAGCGCCTGTGTTAGGCTACACCTTC
CSVEAPVLGYTF
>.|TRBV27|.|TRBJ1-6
TGTGCCAGCAGGACCCGACAGCCTAATAATTCACCCCTCCACTTT
CASRTRQPNNSPLHF
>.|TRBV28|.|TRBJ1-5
TGTGCCAGCTCAACTGCCGAATTGGGCAATCAGCCCCAGCATTTT
CASSTAELGNQPQHF
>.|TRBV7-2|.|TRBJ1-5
TGTGCCAGCAGCTTAGCCCCATCCTTTTCTGATAGCAATCAGCCCCAGCATTTT
CASSLAPSFSDSNQPQHF
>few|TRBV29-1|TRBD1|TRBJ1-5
TGCAGCGTTTCGACAGGGGTGGGCAATCAGCCCCAGCATTTT
CSVSTGVGNQPQHF
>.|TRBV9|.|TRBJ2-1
TGTGCCAGCAGCGCCGAGGGGTTCGACAATGAGCAGTTCTTC
CASSAEGFDNEQFF
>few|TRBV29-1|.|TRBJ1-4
TGCAGCGCCCGACAGTCACTTAATGAAAAACTGTTTTTT
CSARQSLNEKLFF
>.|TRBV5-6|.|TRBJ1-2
TGTGCCAGCAGCTCATGGACGCAGTTCTATGGCTACACCTTC
CASSSWTQFYGYTF